The T cell receptor (beta chain) described here comes from a study of blood T cell repertoires in COVID-19. Study as a whole: The United States, Italy and Spain were the sources of the acute and convalescent COVID-19 samples. Sources were T cells, B-cell-depleted T cells, or PBMCs; the material itself was cDNA or gDNA.

Some clones are missing from TCRdb's copy, which holds only in-frame ones; the method was immunoSEQ multiplex PCR. The sample has under 130,000 clones, around 87% seen once. This CDR3 is built from 14 residues. Germline V gene sequence: CDR1 SNHLY, CDR2 FYNNEI. V trimming: 5 bases; J trimming: 1 base; junction bases outside the gene matches: 4. The sequence came from a woman aged 80 or over with acute or convalescent COVID-19. The gene calls are TRBV2 and TRBJ1-1; 7 positions agree with TRBD1. The specimen sequenced was peripheral blood. The CDR3 spells CASSRGLGNTEAFF. CDR3 DNA sequence: TGTGCCAGCAGTAGGGGGCTTGGGAACACTGAAGCTTTCTTT. Together with reference TRBV2 and TRBJ1-1, the CDR3 gives the full variable domain: EPEVTQTPSHQVTQMGQEVILRCVPISNHLYFYWYRQILGQKVEFLVSFYNNEISEKSEIFDDQFSVERPDGSNFTLKIRSTKLEDSAMYFCASSRGLGNTEAFFGQGTRLTVV.